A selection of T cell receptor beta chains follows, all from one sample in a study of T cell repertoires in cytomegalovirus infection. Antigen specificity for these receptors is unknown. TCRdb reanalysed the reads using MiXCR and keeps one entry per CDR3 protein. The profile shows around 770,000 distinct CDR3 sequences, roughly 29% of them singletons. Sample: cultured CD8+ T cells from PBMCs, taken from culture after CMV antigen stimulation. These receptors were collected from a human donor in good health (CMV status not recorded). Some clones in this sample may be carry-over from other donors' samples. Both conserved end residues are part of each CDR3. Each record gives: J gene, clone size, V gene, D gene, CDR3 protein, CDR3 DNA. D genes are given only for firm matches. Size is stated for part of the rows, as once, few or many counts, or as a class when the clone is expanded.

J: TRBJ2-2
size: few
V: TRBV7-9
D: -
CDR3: CASSSREVDHTGELFF
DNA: TGTGCCAGCAGTTCACGAGAGGTCGATCACACCGGGGAGCTGTTTTTT

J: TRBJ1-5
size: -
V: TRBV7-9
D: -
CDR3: CASSAGVYGNQPQHF
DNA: TGTGCCAGCAGCGCAGGGGTGTATGGCAATCAGCCCCAGCATTTT

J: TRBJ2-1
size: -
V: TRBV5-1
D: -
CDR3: CASRGGDGQMFF
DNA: TGCGCCAGCAGGGGTGGGGACGGCCAGATGTTCTTC

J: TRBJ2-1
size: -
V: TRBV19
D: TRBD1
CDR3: CASSIRDRAGDEQFF
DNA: TGTGCCAGTAGTATCCGGGACAGGGCTGGGGATGAGCAGTTCTTC

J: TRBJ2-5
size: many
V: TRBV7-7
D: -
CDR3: CASSRSVQETQYF
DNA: TGTGCTAGCAGCCGCTCGGTCCAAGAGACCCAGTACTTC

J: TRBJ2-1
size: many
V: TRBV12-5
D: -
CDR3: CASGLGPTVSYNEQFF
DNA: TGTGCTAGTGGTTTGGGCCCGACAGTCTCCTACAATGAGCAGTTCTTC

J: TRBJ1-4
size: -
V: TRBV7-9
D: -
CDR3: CASSPPRGGSNEKLFF
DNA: TGTGCCAGCAGCCCGCCCCGGGGGGGCTCTAATGAAAAACTGTTTTTT

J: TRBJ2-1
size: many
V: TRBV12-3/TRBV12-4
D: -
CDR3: CASSFGTVRNEQFF
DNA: TGTGCCAGCAGTTTCGGAACAGTGAGGAATGAGCAGTTCTTC

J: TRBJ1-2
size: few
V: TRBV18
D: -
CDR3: CASSPPGETHYGYTF
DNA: TGTGCCAGCTCACCACCGGGGGAGACACACTATGGCTACACCTTC

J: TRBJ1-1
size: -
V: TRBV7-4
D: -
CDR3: CASSLVGQGTLNTEAFF
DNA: TGTGCCAGCAGCTTAGTAGGGCAGGGGACTTTGAACACTGAAGCTTTCTTT

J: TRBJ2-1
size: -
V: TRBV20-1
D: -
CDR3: CSARDTLLEYNEQFF
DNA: TGCAGTGCTAGAGATACGCTTTTGGAATACAATGAGCAGTTCTTC

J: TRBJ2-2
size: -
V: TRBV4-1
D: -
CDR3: CASSQASTGELFF
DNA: TGCGCCAGCAGCCAAGCGAGCACCGGGGAGCTGTTTTTT

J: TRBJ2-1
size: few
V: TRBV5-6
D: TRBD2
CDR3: CASSLGLAGALSYNEQFF
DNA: TGTGCCAGCAGCTTGGGGCTAGCGGGGGCCCTCTCCTACAATGAGCAGTTCTTC

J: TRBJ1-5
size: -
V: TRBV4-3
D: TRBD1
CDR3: CASSQGSLRGRRNQPQHF
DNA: TGCGCCAGCAGCCAAGGGAGTCTGAGGGGGCGACGCAATCAGCCCCAGCATTTT

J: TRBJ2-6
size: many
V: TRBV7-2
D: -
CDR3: CASLAVGANVLTF
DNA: TGTGCCAGCCTCGCCGTGGGGGCCAACGTCCTGACTTTC

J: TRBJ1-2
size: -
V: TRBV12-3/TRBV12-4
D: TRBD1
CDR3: CAGSVQGAFDYGYTF
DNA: TGTGCCGGCAGTGTACAGGGGGCGTTTGACTATGGCTACACATTC

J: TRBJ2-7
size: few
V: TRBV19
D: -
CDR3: CASKSDSLSSYEQYF
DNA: TGTGCCAGTAAATCGGACAGTCTTTCCTCCTACGAGCAGTACTTC

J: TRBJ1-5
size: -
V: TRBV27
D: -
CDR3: CASSLSSAQPQHF
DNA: TGTGCCAGCAGTTTATCGTCAGCCCAGCCCCAGCATTTT

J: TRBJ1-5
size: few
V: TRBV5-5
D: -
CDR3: CASSLAGFGPNQPQHF
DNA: TGTGCCAGCAGCTTGGCTGGGTTCGGACCCAATCAGCCCCAGCATTTT

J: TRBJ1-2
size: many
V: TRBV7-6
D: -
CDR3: CASSLDYTGSLANYGYTF
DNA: TGTGCCAGCAGCTTGGATTACACAGGGTCTTTAGCTAACTATGGCTACACCTTC

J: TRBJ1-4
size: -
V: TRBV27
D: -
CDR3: CASRFQSLTNEKLFF
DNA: TGTGCCAGCAGATTCCAATCGTTGACTAATGAAAAACTGTTTTTT

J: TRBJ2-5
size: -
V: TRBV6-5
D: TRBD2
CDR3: CATHRLAGALETQYF
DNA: TGTGCCACCCACCGACTAGCGGGGGCCCTAGAGACCCAGTACTTC

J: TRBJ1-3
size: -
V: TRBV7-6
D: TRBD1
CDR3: CASSTGQGALGNTIYF
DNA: TGTGCCAGCAGCACAGGACAGGGGGCGTTGGGAAACACCATATATTTT

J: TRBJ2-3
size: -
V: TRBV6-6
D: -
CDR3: CASSGPGSSTDTQYF
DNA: TGTGCCAGCAGTGGACCAGGGTCTAGCACAGATACGCAGTATTTT

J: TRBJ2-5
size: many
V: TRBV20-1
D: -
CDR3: CSARGPGMRETQYF
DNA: TGCAGTGCTAGAGGGCCGGGAATGAGAGAGACCCAGTACTTC

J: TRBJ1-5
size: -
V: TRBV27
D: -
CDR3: CASSLTGILQPQHF
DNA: TGTGCCAGCAGTTTAACAGGGATTCTTCAGCCCCAGCATTTT

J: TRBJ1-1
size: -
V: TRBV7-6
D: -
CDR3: CVSSSQIRSEAFF
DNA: TGTGTCAGCAGTTCACAGATCCGAAGTGAAGCTTTCTTT

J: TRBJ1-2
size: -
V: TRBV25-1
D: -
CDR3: CASSEYGQGSGYGYTF
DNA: TGTGCCAGCAGTGAATACGGGCAGGGAAGTGGCTATGGCTACACCTTC

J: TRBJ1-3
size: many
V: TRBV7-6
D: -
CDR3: CASSLGGSEPGNTIYF
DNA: TGTGCCAGCAGCTTAGGAGGCTCTGAGCCTGGAAACACCATATATTTT

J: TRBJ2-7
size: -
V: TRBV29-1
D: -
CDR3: CSVTLGYEQYF
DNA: TGCAGCGTCACGCTCGGCTACGAGCAGTACTTC

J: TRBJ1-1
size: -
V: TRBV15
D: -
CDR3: CATSRDQIMNTEAFF
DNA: TGTGCCACCAGCAGAGATCAGATCATGAACACTGAAGCTTTCTTT

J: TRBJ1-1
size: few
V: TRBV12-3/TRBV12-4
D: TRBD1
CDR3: CASRHPQGAGEAFF
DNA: TGTGCCAGCAGACACCCGCAGGGGGCCGGTGAAGCTTTCTTT

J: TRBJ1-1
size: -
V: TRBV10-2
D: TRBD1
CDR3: CASSQTGGFTEAFF
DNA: TGCGCCAGCAGTCAAACAGGGGGTTTCACTGAAGCTTTCTTT

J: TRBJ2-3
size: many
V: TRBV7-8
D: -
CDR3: CASSGPSTDTQYF
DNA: TGTGCCAGCAGCGGCCCTAGCACAGATACGCAGTATTTT

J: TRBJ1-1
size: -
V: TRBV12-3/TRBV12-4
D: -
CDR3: CAILGIRGTEAFF
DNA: TGTGCCATTCTTGGGATCCGGGGCACTGAAGCTTTCTTT

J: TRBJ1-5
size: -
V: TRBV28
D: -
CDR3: CAGTHPRRVGQPQHF
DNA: TGTGCCGGCACCCATCCGCGACGGGTTGGGCAGCCCCAGCATTTT

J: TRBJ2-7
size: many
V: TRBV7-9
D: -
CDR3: CASSSDRTAYEQYF
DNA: TGTGCCAGCAGCTCGGACAGAACAGCCTACGAGCAGTACTTC

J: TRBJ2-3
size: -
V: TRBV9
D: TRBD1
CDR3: CASSVRTGFTDTQYF
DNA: TGTGCCAGCAGCGTAAGGACAGGGTTCACAGATACGCAGTATTTT

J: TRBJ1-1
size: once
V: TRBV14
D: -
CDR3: CASSQARGYTEAFF
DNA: TGTGCCAGCAGCCAAGCAAGGGGATACACTGAAGCTTTCTTT

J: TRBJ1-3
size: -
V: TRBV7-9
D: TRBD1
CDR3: CASSAGQSSSGNTIYF
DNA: TGTGCCAGCAGCGCGGGACAGTCGAGCTCTGGAAACACCATATATTTT

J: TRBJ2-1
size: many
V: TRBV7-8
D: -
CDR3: CASSFEGLHEQFF
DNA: TGTGCCAGCAGCTTTGAGGGTCTCCATGAGCAGTTCTTC

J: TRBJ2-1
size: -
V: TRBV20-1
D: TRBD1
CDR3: CSARDLRTGNELF
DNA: TGCAGTGCTAGAGATCTCCGGACAGGGAATGAGCTCTTC

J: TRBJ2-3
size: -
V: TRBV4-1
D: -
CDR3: CASSQFENLASTDTQYF
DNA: TGCGCCAGCAGCCAATTCGAAAACCTAGCATCCACAGATACGCAGTATTTT

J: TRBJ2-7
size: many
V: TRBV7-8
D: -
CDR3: CASSQGGIDEQYF
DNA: TGTGCCAGCAGTCAGGGGGGAATCGACGAGCAGTACTTC

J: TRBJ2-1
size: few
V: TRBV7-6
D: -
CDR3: CASSPGGGQGSHEQFF
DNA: TGTGCTAGCAGCCCGGGGGGGGGACAGGGCTCCCATGAGCAGTTCTTC

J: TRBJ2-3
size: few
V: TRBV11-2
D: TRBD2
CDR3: CASSWGTSPFADTQYF
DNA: TGTGCCAGCAGCTGGGGGACTAGTCCTTTCGCAGATACGCAGTATTTT

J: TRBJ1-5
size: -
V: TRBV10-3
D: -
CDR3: CAIGASNQPQHF
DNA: TGTGCCATCGGGGCGAGCAATCAGCCCCAGCATTTT

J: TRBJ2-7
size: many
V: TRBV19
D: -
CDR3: CASSFWGSPIEQYF
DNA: TGTGCCAGTAGTTTTTGGGGGTCTCCGATCGAGCAGTACTTC

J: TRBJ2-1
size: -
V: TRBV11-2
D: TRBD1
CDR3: CASSVQGLGEQFF
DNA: TGTGCCAGCAGCGTACAGGGGTTGGGTGAGCAGTTCTTC

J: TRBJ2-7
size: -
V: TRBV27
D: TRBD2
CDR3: CASSLSLSGGTYEQYF
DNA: TGTGCCAGCAGTTTATCCCTATCGGGGGGAACCTACGAGCAGTACTTC